Detailed here is one T cell receptor beta chain. Its specificity is unknown. The sample originates from a study of identical twins. Overall study findings and caveats: Within beta out-of-frame sequences, the excess sharing observed between twins was weaker. Findings came from cross-sectional statistics, without long-term follow-up of donors.

Unique molecular identifiers were in the cDNA, with template-switch universal primer binding. TCRdb itself ran the 5' RACE reads through MiXCR, one entry per CDR3 protein. Among 700,000 or so distinct CDR3 sequences, 21% were seen once, and the ten largest hold about 4.3%. The CDR3 has 16 amino acids. Germline values: CDR1 ENHRY, CDR2 SYGVKD. V shed 3 bases and J 0 bases; nucleotides not matched to a gene: 3. In addition, the sample was reused for a study of T cells expressing NK-cell markers. That paper states: Unclear, still, was the HCMV specificity of the expanded NKG2C+ T cell clones.

Sequencing was carried out using PBMCs. The clonotype comes from a woman younger than 30 in good health. The rearrangement joins TRBV10-3 to TRBJ2-1; TRBD2 aligns across 9 bases. The CDR3 DNA reads as TGTGCCATCAGTGACTATAGCGGGAGCTCCTACAATGAGCAGTTCTTC. Translation: CAISDYSGSSYNEQFF.